These T cell receptor beta chains were read from a single sample in a study of blood T cell repertoires in COVID-19. The table came from immunoSEQ multiplex PCR; TCRdb's copy has only in-frame clones and leaves some out. Among tens of thousands of clones, approximately 90% were seen once, and the ten largest hold 1% to 1.5%. Source material: peripheral blood. All receptors come from a woman older than 75 with acute or convalescent COVID-19. The CDR3 runs from the conserved cysteine through the conserved F or W. The order of the fields is clone size, D gene, J gene, V gene, CDR3 DNA, CDR3 protein. A D gene is named only where the DNA matches it firmly. Clone size, where shown, is once, few, many, or a class for clones that have expanded.

clone_size: .; d_call: TRBD1; j_call: TRBJ1-1; v_call: TRBV6-2/TRBV6-3; cdr3_nt: TGTGCCAGCAGTTACTCAAGGGACAGACCATTGAGGGACACTGAAGCTTTCTTT; cdr3_aa: CASSYSRDRPLRDTEAFF
clone_size: .; d_call: TRBD1; j_call: TRBJ1-1; v_call: TRBV28; cdr3_nt: TGTGCCAGCAGTCCTCATTCAGGGGGGAACACTGAAGCTTTCTTT; cdr3_aa: CASSPHSGGNTEAFF
clone_size: .; d_call: .; j_call: TRBJ1-3; v_call: TRBV5-5; cdr3_nt: TGTGCCAGCAGCCCTTGGACTTCCTCGTCTGGAAACACCATATATTTT; cdr3_aa: CASSPWTSSSGNTIYF
clone_size: .; d_call: TRBD2; j_call: TRBJ2-7; v_call: TRBV12-5; cdr3_nt: TGTGCTAGTGGTCCCGGGACTAGCGGCTACGAGCAGTACTTC; cdr3_aa: CASGPGTSGYEQYF
clone_size: once; d_call: .; j_call: TRBJ2-2; v_call: TRBV5-6; cdr3_nt: TGTGCCACCAGACGAGTCGGGAACGGCAGGGGTTCCGGGGAGCTGTTTTTT; cdr3_aa: CATRRVGNGRGSGELFF
clone_size: few; d_call: TRBD2; j_call: TRBJ2-5; v_call: TRBV3-1/TRBV3-2; cdr3_nt: TGTGCCAGCAGCCAATTCGGGACTAGAATCCAAGAGACCCAGTACTTC; cdr3_aa: CASSQFGTRIQETQYF
clone_size: .; d_call: .; j_call: TRBJ1-4; v_call: TRBV27; cdr3_nt: TGTGCCAGCAGTTTAGGGCAGGGATCCTTCGAAAAACTGTTTTTT; cdr3_aa: CASSLGQGSFEKLFF
clone_size: .; d_call: TRBD1; j_call: TRBJ1-6; v_call: TRBV10-3; cdr3_nt: TGTGCCATCAGTGCACCCACAGGGGAAGGGATGAATTCACCCCTCCACTTT; cdr3_aa: CAISAPTGEGMNSPLHF
clone_size: .; d_call: .; j_call: TRBJ2-7; v_call: TRBV7-2; cdr3_nt: TGTGCCAGCAGCCGAGACAGGCCCTACGAGCAGTACTTC; cdr3_aa: CASSRDRPYEQYF
clone_size: .; d_call: TRBD1; j_call: TRBJ1-2; v_call: TRBV18; cdr3_nt: TGTGCCAGCTCGCCTGGAGGGGGCGCGAACTATGGCTACACCTTC; cdr3_aa: CASSPGGGANYGYTF
clone_size: .; d_call: .; j_call: TRBJ1-1; v_call: TRBV7-2; cdr3_nt: TGTGCCAGCAGCTTATGGGGGCTGGAGAACACTGAAGCTTTCTTT; cdr3_aa: CASSLWGLENTEAFF
clone_size: .; d_call: .; j_call: TRBJ1-2; v_call: TRBV3-1/TRBV3-2; cdr3_nt: TGTGCCAGCAGCCAAGATCCTTGGACTGGGAGAGACTATGGCTACACCTTC; cdr3_aa: CASSQDPWTGRDYGYTF
clone_size: once; d_call: TRBD1; j_call: TRBJ1-4; v_call: TRBV6-6; cdr3_nt: TGTGCCAGCTTTTCCGGGACAGAGGAAAAACTGTTTTTT; cdr3_aa: CASFSGTEEKLFF
clone_size: .; d_call: .; j_call: TRBJ2-4; v_call: TRBV6-5; cdr3_nt: TGTGCCAGCAGTTACTGGACCCAGGGCAAAAACATTCAGTACTTC; cdr3_aa: CASSYWTQGKNIQYF
clone_size: .; d_call: TRBD1; j_call: TRBJ1-5; v_call: TRBV7-2; cdr3_nt: TGTGCCAGCAGCTGGAAGACAGGGGACAATCAGCCCCAGCATTTT; cdr3_aa: CASSWKTGDNQPQHF
clone_size: .; d_call: .; j_call: TRBJ1-1; v_call: TRBV27; cdr3_nt: TGTGCCAGCAGTCAAGGGGTCGGACGGCCCCTGAACACTGAAGCTTTCTTT; cdr3_aa: CASSQGVGRPLNTEAFF
clone_size: .; d_call: .; j_call: TRBJ2-2; v_call: TRBV5-1; cdr3_nt: TGCGCCAGCAGCCCGGATACAGGGACTACGAACACCGGGGAGCTGTTTTTT; cdr3_aa: CASSPDTGTTNTGELFF
clone_size: .; d_call: .; j_call: TRBJ1-2; v_call: TRBV19; cdr3_nt: TGTGCCAGTAGTCGCAGGGGTGGCTATGGCTACACCTTC; cdr3_aa: CASSRRGGYGYTF
clone_size: .; d_call: TRBD1; j_call: TRBJ1-2; v_call: TRBV4-2; cdr3_nt: TGTGCCAGCAGCCAAGATAACAGGGGGCAGGTGGGGGGCTATGGCTACACCTTC; cdr3_aa: CASSQDNRGQVGGYGYTF
clone_size: .; d_call: .; j_call: TRBJ1-1; v_call: TRBV6-6; cdr3_nt: TGTGCCAGCAGTCCAGAAGATCCCATATTTGAAGCTTTCTTT; cdr3_aa: CASSPEDPIFEAFF
clone_size: .; d_call: .; j_call: TRBJ1-3; v_call: TRBV20-1; cdr3_nt: TGCAGTGCTAGTCCCCCAGGGGATGGTGACAACACCATATATTTT; cdr3_aa: CSASPPGDGDNTIYF
clone_size: few; d_call: TRBD1; j_call: TRBJ1-1; v_call: TRBV18; cdr3_nt: TGTGCCAGCTCAACAGAACGACAGGGGTTAAACACTGAAGCTTTCTTT; cdr3_aa: CASSTERQGLNTEAFF
clone_size: once; d_call: .; j_call: TRBJ1-3; v_call: TRBV19; cdr3_nt: TGTGCCAGTAGCGCCCCCAGCCAGGGTGGAAACACCATATATTTT; cdr3_aa: CASSAPSQGGNTIYF
clone_size: .; d_call: .; j_call: TRBJ1-4; v_call: TRBV19; cdr3_nt: TGTGCCAGTAGGATACCGACTGAGGAGGGAAGGGGCCGGAGTGAAAAACTGTTTTTT; cdr3_aa: CASRIPTEEGRGRSEKLFF
clone_size: few; d_call: TRBD1; j_call: TRBJ2-5; v_call: TRBV6-5; cdr3_nt: TGTGCCTCGGGACAGGGGGCACCCCGAGAGACCCAGTACTTC; cdr3_aa: CASGQGAPRETQYF
clone_size: .; d_call: TRBD1; j_call: TRBJ1-4; v_call: TRBV5-1; cdr3_nt: TGCGCCAGCAGCCCTGACGGACAGGGGGCTGAAAAACTGTTTTTT; cdr3_aa: CASSPDGQGAEKLFF
clone_size: once; d_call: .; j_call: TRBJ1-2; v_call: TRBV19; cdr3_nt: TGTGCCACCAGAGACGGAGATTATAACTATGGCTACACCTTC; cdr3_aa: CATRDGDYNYGYTF
clone_size: .; d_call: .; j_call: TRBJ1-2; v_call: TRBV19; cdr3_nt: TGTGCCAGTAGCCCTCAGGTGGCAGGTCCCCTAGGCTACACCTTC; cdr3_aa: CASSPQVAGPLGYTF
clone_size: once; d_call: .; j_call: TRBJ2-1; v_call: TRBV5-1; cdr3_nt: TGCGCCAGCAGCTCCCGGTATAATGAGCAGTTCTTC; cdr3_aa: CASSSRYNEQFF
clone_size: .; d_call: .; j_call: TRBJ1-1; v_call: TRBV18; cdr3_nt: TGTGCCAGCTTGCGAGAGGATGAAGCTTTCTTT; cdr3_aa: CASLREDEAFF
clone_size: .; d_call: .; j_call: TRBJ2-3; v_call: TRBV7-2; cdr3_nt: TGTGCCAGCAGCTTAGGGCCAGGGAGCACAGATACGCAGTATTTT; cdr3_aa: CASSLGPGSTDTQYF
clone_size: .; d_call: .; j_call: TRBJ2-7; v_call: TRBV20-1; cdr3_nt: TGCAGTGCTAGTTACCTTCAGGGTTTTCACGAGCAGTACTTC; cdr3_aa: CSASYLQGFHEQYF
clone_size: .; d_call: .; j_call: TRBJ2-7; v_call: TRBV11-3; cdr3_nt: TGTGCCAGCAGCTCATCGGGGGACGAGCAGTACTTC; cdr3_aa: CASSSSGDEQYF
clone_size: .; d_call: TRBD2; j_call: TRBJ2-5; v_call: TRBV4-2; cdr3_nt: TGTGCCAGCAGCCCCGGGACTAGCGGGGAGGTAGAGACCCAGTACTTC; cdr3_aa: CASSPGTSGEVETQYF
clone_size: .; d_call: .; j_call: TRBJ1-1; v_call: TRBV28; cdr3_nt: TGTGCCAGCAGTTTACCCAGGGAAGCTTTCTTT; cdr3_aa: CASSLPREAFF